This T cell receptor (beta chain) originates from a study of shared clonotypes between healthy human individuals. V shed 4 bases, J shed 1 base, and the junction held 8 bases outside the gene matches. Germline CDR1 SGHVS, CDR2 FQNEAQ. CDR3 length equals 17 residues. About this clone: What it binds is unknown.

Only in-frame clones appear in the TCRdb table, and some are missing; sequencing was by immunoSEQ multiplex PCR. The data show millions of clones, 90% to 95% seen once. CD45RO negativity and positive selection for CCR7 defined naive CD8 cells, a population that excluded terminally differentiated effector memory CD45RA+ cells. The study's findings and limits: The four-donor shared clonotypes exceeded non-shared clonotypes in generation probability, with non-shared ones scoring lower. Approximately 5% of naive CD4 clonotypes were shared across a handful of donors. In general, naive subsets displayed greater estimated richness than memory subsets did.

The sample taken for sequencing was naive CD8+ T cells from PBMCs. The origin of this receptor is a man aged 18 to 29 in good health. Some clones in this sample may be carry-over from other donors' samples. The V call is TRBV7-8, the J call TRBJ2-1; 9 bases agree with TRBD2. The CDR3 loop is CASSSKGLAGSYNEQFF. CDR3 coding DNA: TGTGCCAGCAGCTCAAAGGGGCTAGCGGGGTCCTACAATGAGCAGTTCTTC.